A selection of T cell receptor beta chains follows, all from one sample in a study of OX40 agonist ivuxolimab in advanced cancers. The data were produced by immunoSEQ multiplex PCR, yet TCRdb's version contains in-frame clones alone and is incomplete. The table has 70,000 to 95,000 clones, more than 70% seen once. Here the sequenced sample was CD4+ or CD8+ T cells sorted from blood, taken in a trial of the OX40 agonist ivuxolimab. Receptors were obtained from an adult with an advanced solid tumor such as melanoma, head and neck, liver or kidney cancer. The CDR3 runs from the conserved cysteine through the conserved F or W. A D gene is named only where the DNA matches it firmly. A clone size is listed for some rows: how often the clone was seen (once, few, many), or a class if it is expanded.

clone_size	v_call	j_call	d_call	cdr3_aa	cdr3_nt
.	TRBV13	TRBJ2-7	.	CASRGPHEQYF	TGTGCCAGCAGAGGGCCCCACGAGCAGTACTTC
few	TRBV30	TRBJ1-4	TRBD1	CAWNLGTGGEKLFF	TGTGCCTGGAACCTCGGGACAGGGGGTGAAAAACTGTTTTTT
.	TRBV4-1	TRBJ1-1	.	CASSQELSMNTEAFF	TGCGCCAGCAGCCAGGAACTGTCGATGAACACTGAAGCTTTCTTT
.	TRBV11-3	TRBJ2-2	.	CASRPGTSNTGELFF	TGTGCCAGCCGCCCCGGGACAAGCAACACCGGGGAGCTGTTTTTT
.	TRBV14	TRBJ2-1	TRBD2	CASLALAGGYNEQFF	TGTGCCAGTCTCGCCTTAGCGGGAGGTTACAATGAGCAGTTCTTC
few	TRBV2	TRBJ1-1	TRBD1	CASSELGTGLEAFF	TGTGCCAGCAGTGAATTAGGGACAGGTCTAGAAGCTTTCTTT
.	TRBV4-2	TRBJ2-6	.	CASSQAGTALGGANVLTF	TGTGCCAGCAGCCAGGCCGGGACTGCTCTCGGAGGGGCCAACGTCCTGACTTTC
medium-sized	TRBV7-9	TRBJ2-7	TRBD2	CASTRGEAYEQYF	TGTGCCAGCACCCGGGGGGAAGCCTACGAGCAGTACTTC
.	TRBV5-4	TRBJ2-6	.	CASSPDFSGANVLTF	TGTGCCAGCAGCCCGGACTTCTCTGGGGCCAACGTCCTGACTTTC
.	TRBV7-3	TRBJ2-3	.	CASSSTSLADTQYF	TGTGCCAGCAGCTCTACCTCGTTGGCAGATACGCAGTATTTT
.	TRBV27	TRBJ1-4	.	CASRRGASTNEKLFF	TGTGCCAGCCGTCGGGGGGCCTCAACTAATGAAAAACTGTTTTTT
.	TRBV18	TRBJ2-7	TRBD1	CASSIQSGTGGGEQYF	TGTGCCAGCTCCATCCAGTCCGGGACAGGGGGCGGGGAGCAGTACTTC
.	TRBV28	TRBJ1-1	.	CASSPPNRMNTEAFF	TGTGCCAGCAGTCCCCCAAACAGAATGAACACTGAAGCTTTCTTT